Shown below are 26 T cell receptor beta chains from a single sample sequenced in a study of T-cell reconstitution after alpha-beta-depleted transplantation in children listed by TCRdb under 2016. To prepare the library, PCR was applied. The listed sequencing device is Illumina HiSeq 2500. Molecular barcoding was employed in the preparation of TCR libraries, with unique molecular identifiers being used to normalize TCRbeta repertoire quantification. TCRdb reanalyzed the raw reads on its own, using fastp at Q25 for trimming and MiXCR for clone calling, and kept in-frame beta chains. Rows with a matching CDR3 protein are joined into one entry that keeps the most common DNA and genes. A total of 360,000 or so distinct CDR3 sequences appear in this sample, roughly 21% of them only once. 3% to 4.5% of the sample rests with the top ten. The source was PBMCs from the stem cell graft donor, collected from the stem cell graft. The receptors come from a human donor who donated a stem cell graft to a child with acute myeloid leukemia.

V is TRBV28 and J is TRBJ2-7; D is possibly TRBD1 or TRBD2 (5 bases each). There are 16 residues in the CDR3. Trimming removed 3 bases from V and 0 bases from J, with 15 bases in between. Germline CDR1 MDHEN, CDR2 SYDVKM. For the CDR3, the DNA is TGTGCCAGCAGTTTCGGGACCACAAGCAGCTCCTACGAGCAGTACTTC. Translating it yields CASSFGTTSSSYEQYF.

This clonotype has a handful of counts. J is TRBJ2-1 and V is TRBV11-2; TRBD1 matches 9 bases. Losses at the gene ends were 1 base for V and 5 bases for J; bases not matched to a gene: 3. In germline, CDR1 is SGHAT, CDR2 FQNNGV. The CDR3 contains 15 residues. The CDR3 nucleotides read TGTGCCAGCAGCTTAGCGACAGGGGGTAACAATGAGCAGTTCTTC. Its translation: CASSLATGGNNEQFF.

This clonotype was counted once. This chain joins TRBV6-5 and TRBJ2-1; 7 bases agree with TRBD1. Germline CDR1 reads MNHEY; CDR2 reads SVGAGI. V was clipped by 2 bases and J by 0 bases; unmatched bases: 13. The CDR3 runs to 19 residues. In nucleotides, the CDR3 is TGTGCCAGCAGTTACGGCCCGCTAACAGGGGCCAACTCCTACAATGAGCAGTTCTTC. Its translation is CASSYGPLTGANSYNEQFF.

The rearrangement joins TRBV20-1 to TRBJ1-5; tentative D call: TRBD1 (5 bases). V was clipped by 5 bases and J by 0 bases, with 17 bases between them. The germline CDR1 and CDR2 sequences are DFQATT and SNEGSKA (reference sequence). The CDR3 is 16 amino acids. CDR3 sequence: CSASKGSRRSNQPQHF. The CDR3 DNA follows: TGCAGTGCTTCTAAGGGGAGCCGGCGTAGCAATCAGCCCCAGCATTTT.

The chain couples TRBV28 to TRBJ2-7; D may match TRBD1 or TRBD2 (5 bases each). The CDR3 contains 15 residues. Looked up from germline, CDR1 is MDHEN and CDR2 is SYDVKM. Trimming stripped 3 bases from V and 0 bases from J, with 12 bases between. The CDR3 DNA reads as TGTGCCAGCAGTTTTGGGGGTGGATACTCCTACGAGCAGTACTTC. Translating gives CASSFGGGYSYEQYF.

The chain employs TRBV18 and TRBJ2-1; D uncertain. The CDR3 loop spans 15 amino acids. Trimming took off 4 bases at V and 6 bases at J, with 16 bases between the two ends. Germline V gene data show CDR1 as KGHSH and CDR2 as LQKENI. CDR3 coding DNA: TGTGCCAGCTCACTCGTCTGGCTTCGTGGCAATGAGCAGTTCTTC. This sequence encodes CASSLVWLRGNEQFF.

This clonotype was seen a handful of times. The chain links TRBV18 to TRBJ2-1, with D possibly being TRBD2 (5 bases). Trimming shortened V by 0 bases and J by 7 bases, and 7 bases separated the two germline ends. Looked up from germline, CDR1 is KGHSH and CDR2 is LQKENI. This CDR3 contains 13 residues. CDR3 sequence reads: CASSPPGVNEQFF. The CDR3 nucleotides read TGTGCCAGCTCACCACCCGGGGTTAATGAGCAGTTCTTC.

CDR3 region: CATSDPPGLAAKNEQFF. In nucleotides, the CDR3 is TGTGCCACCAGTGATCCCCCGGGACTAGCGGCAAAGAATGAGCAGTTCTTC. The rearrangement joins TRBV24-1 to TRBJ2-1; 11 nucleotides match TRBD2. Germline loops: CDR1 KGHDR, CDR2 SFDVKD. V gave up 3 bases and J gave up 7 bases; unmatched junction bases: 10. The length of the CDR3 is 17 residues.

This chain uses TRBV2 with TRBJ2-2; the D is unclear. The V gene lost 6 bases and the J gene lost 3 bases, with 5 bases spanning the gap. CDR3 length equals 12 residues. CDR1 is SNHLY and CDR2 is FYNNEI in the germline V gene. The CDR3 is CASRVYTGELFF. In DNA form, the CDR3 reads TGTGCCAGCAGAGTCTACACCGGGGAGCTGTTTTTT.

The genes are TRBV7-6 and TRBJ2-5, with D maybe TRBD1 (5 bases). Germline assignment: CDR1 SGHVS and CDR2 FNYEAQ. With 5 bases removed from V and 0 bases from J, the gap between germline ends came to 13 bases. The CDR3 spans 15 residues. The DNA for the CDR3 is TGTGCCAGCAGCGGGCACAACAGGAACCAAGAGACCCAGTACTTC. It yields the protein CASSGHNRNQETQYF.

The V and J genes are TRBV4-2 and TRBJ2-1, with 9 bases identical to TRBD2. The J segment lost 9 bases and the V segment lost 0 bases, leaving 12 bases of the junction unmatched. CDR3 length: 17 residues. The V gene's germline CDR1 is LGHNA and CDR2 YNFKEQ. The CDR3 DNA reads as TGTGCCAGCAGCCAAGATTTCCCGGCGGGAGGGCTCTCTGAGCAGTTCTTC. This encodes CASSQDFPAGGLSEQFF.

With respect to this clonotype: The CDR3 ends on some other residue instead of the conserved phenylalanine or tryptophan, so this is likely a read error. No DNA is shown, since the ends of the CDR3 on it are uncertain; the CDR3 is the one TCRdb lists. The V and J genes are TRBV7-2 and TRBJ2-3; the D call TRBD2 from the table was never checked on the DNA. From its first to its last residue, the CDR3 has 11 amino acids. The V gene's germline CDR1 is SGHTA and CDR2 FQGNSA. Here the CDR3 reads CASSDGGPYFY.

The J gene is TRBJ2-2, the V gene TRBV15; the D gene is possibly TRBD1 (6 bases). Germline V gene lookup returns CDR1 LNHNV and CDR2 YYDKDF (reference sequence). This CDR3 region has 15 residues. Deletions cut 5 bases from V and 0 bases from J, with 10 bases between. CDR3 amino acids: CATSPTGSNTGELFF. CDR3 in DNA: TGTGCCACCAGCCCTACAGGGTCGAACACCGGGGAGCTGTTTTTT. The full variable domain, rest sourced from reference TRBV15 and TRBJ2-2, is DAMVIQNPRYQVTQFGKPVTLSCSQTLNHNVMYWYQQKSSQAPKLLFHYYDKDFNNEADTPDNFQSRRPNTSFCFLDIRSPGLGDTAMYLCATSPTGSNTGELFFGEGSRLTVL.

This clonotype has only a few counts. This chain joins TRBV4-1 and TRBJ2-1; D is uncertain. Trimming shortened V by 1 base and J by 0 bases, and 7 bases separated the two germline ends. The germline gives CDR1 MGHRA, CDR2 YSYEKL. The CDR3 runs to 15 residues. CDR3 region: CASSQVPSSYNEQFF. DNA for the CDR3: TGCGCCAGCAGCCAAGTTCCTAGCTCCTACAATGAGCAGTTCTTC.

The chain has TRBV5-1 and TRBJ2-7; TRBD1 is a possible D gene (6 bases). The CDR3 spans 16 residues. V gave up 5 bases and J gave up 1 base, with 19 bases separating them. CDR1 is SGHRS, CDR2 YFSETQ, per germline. Written as DNA, the CDR3 is TGCGCCAGCAGACCACTCGACAGGCCACCGTCCTACGAGCAGTACTTC. It translates to CASRPLDRPPSYEQYF.

This clonotype was counted many times. The chain is built from TRBV20-1 and TRBJ2-2; D might be TRBD1 (6 bases). Between the trimmed V and J ends, which lost 6 bases and 1 base, there was a span of 9 bases. CDR1 DFQATT and CDR2 SNEGSKA come from the germline V gene (reference sequence). CDR3 length: 13 residues. The CDR3 bases are TGCAGTGCAAACAGGGAGAACACCGGGGAGCTGTTTTTT. This sequence encodes CSANRENTGELFF.

This clonotype was counted ten times or more. The chain employs TRBV25-1 and TRBJ2-1, with 7 positions matching TRBD2. J lost 12 bases, V lost 3 bases, and 8 bases had no gene match. Germline V lookup: CDR1 MGHDK, CDR2 SYGVNS. The CDR3 extends over 13 amino acids. The CDR3 region has the DNA TGTGCCAGCAGTGACGGGGGGAGGCTGCCGCAGTTCTTC. As protein: CASSDGGRLPQFF.

This clonotype was picked up a small number of times. The V call is TRBV20-1, the J call TRBJ2-3; weak D call: TRBD2 (6 bases). Trimming removed 8 bases from V and 0 bases from J, with 18 bases in between. Germline CDR1 is DFQATT and CDR2 is SNEGSKA (reference sequence). The CDR3 runs to 15 residues. The DNA for the CDR3 is TGCAGTCAGGCCCGACTAGACCTGAGCACAGATACGCAGTATTTT. Translated, it gives CSQARLDLSTDTQYF.

This clonotype was detected only a few times. The chain joins TRBV7-9 to TRBJ2-7, with 11 bases fitting TRBD2. Trimming cost V 4 bases and J 4 bases; bases outside gene matches: 3. This CDR3 is 14 amino acids long. Germline CDR1 and CDR2: SEHNR and FQNEAQ (reference sequence). The CDR3 region has the DNA TGTGCCAGCAGCTCTAGCGGGAGGCGGTACGAGCAGTACTTC. Its protein is CASSSSGRRYEQYF.

The rearrangement joins TRBV15 to TRBJ1-5, with D tentatively TRBD1 (5 bases). V was shortened by 7 bases and J by 3 bases, with 10 bases between the two germline ends. Per the germline V gene, CDR1 is LNHNV and CDR2 is YYDKDF (reference sequence). The CDR3 extends over 13 amino acids. The CDR3 bases are TGTGCCACCAAGGCAGGGCACAATCAGCCCCAGCATTTT. This sequence encodes CATKAGHNQPQHF.

Only a few counts were recorded for this clonotype. The CDR3 spells CSARAHGTKSYEQYF. CDR3 DNA sequence: TGCAGTGCTAGAGCCCACGGGACTAAGTCGTACGAGCAGTACTTC. The rearrangement uses TRBV20-1 and TRBJ2-7; 7 nucleotides match TRBD2. This CDR3 region has 15 residues. V lost 1 base, J lost 4 bases, and 10 bases stayed unmatched. The germline V gene has CDR1 DFQATT and CDR2 SNEGSKA (reference sequence).

This clonotype was seen ten or more times. The chain recombines TRBV20-1 with TRBJ1-1; 7 bases match TRBD1. Germline trimming cut 0 bases from V and 5 bases from J; bases unmatched to any gene: 9. This CDR3 region has 15 residues. Per the germline V gene, CDR1 is DFQATT and CDR2 is SNEGSKA (reference sequence). CDR3: CSARDPRQGRTEAFF. CDR3 nucleotide sequence: TGCAGTGCTAGAGACCCCCGACAGGGAAGGACTGAAGCTTTCTTT.

The chain recombines TRBV29-1 with TRBJ2-7; TRBD1 is a possible D gene (5 bases). This CDR3 is built from 11 residues. V was clipped by 4 bases and J by 4 bases, with 8 bases between them. The germline CDR1 and CDR2 sequences are SQVTM and ANQGSEA. The CDR3 DNA is TGCAGCGTTGGAGACAGATACGAGCAGTACTTC. The encoded protein is CSVGDRYEQYF.

This clonotype was seen more than once but under ten times. The chain combines TRBV7-2 with TRBJ2-2; D is unresolved. Per germline, CDR1 SGHTA and CDR2 FQGNSA. Trimming left V 5 bases short and J 4 bases short, with 8 bases between. This CDR3 contains 13 residues. The CDR3 spells CASSPGFTGELFF. CDR3 coding DNA: TGTGCCAGCAGCCCGGGCTTCACCGGGGAGCTGTTTTTT.

This clonotype was counted at least ten times. The chain is built from TRBV10-3 and TRBJ1-2; D unclear. This CDR3 has 12 residues. V dropped 1 base and J dropped 6 bases, with 6 bases sitting between them. Germline V gene lookup returns CDR1 ENHRY and CDR2 SYGVKD. Written as DNA, the CDR3 is TGTGCCATCAGTGAGTTCGGCAATGGCTACACCTTC. Protein sequence: CAISEFGNGYTF.

V usage is TRBV27 and J usage is TRBJ2-2; no clear D gene. CDR1 MNHEY and CDR2 SMNVEV come from the germline V gene (reference sequence). The CDR3 is 15 residues long. Trimming shortened V by 5 bases and J by 0 bases, and 10 bases separated the two germline ends. CDR3 DNA sequence: TGTGCCAGCAGTCGCGGCAATTCGAACACCGGGGAGCTGTTTTTT. This codes for CASSRGNSNTGELFF.